The TCR beta chain under discussion was sequenced for a study of blood T cell repertoires in COVID-19. Original processing methods: Amplification of reference gene primers provided the estimated nucleated cell counts. Only in-frame clones appear in the TCRdb table, and some are missing; sequencing was by immunoSEQ multiplex PCR. V and J calls and clone size come straight from that table; D and trimming were deduced from the DNA. The table records approximately 97,000 clones, 90% of them present only once. The CDR3 extends over 15 amino acids. Germline CDR1 reads SEHNR; CDR2 reads FQNEAQ (reference sequence). V gave up 2 bases and J gave up 7 bases; unmatched junction bases: 6.

The sequenced material came from peripheral blood. The TCR comes from a man aged 60-69 years with acute or convalescent COVID-19. The V call is TRBV7-9, the J call TRBJ1-4, with 8 bases aligning to TRBD1. The chain's CDR3 is CASSLSGGNLEKLFF. CDR3 coding DNA: TGTGCCAGCAGCTTATCAGGGGGCAATCTTGAAAAACTGTTTTTT.